The text below deals with one T cell receptor (beta chain). Its antigen is currently unknown. The sample originates from a study of cytotoxic CD8 clonotypes in ibrutinib-treated CLL. Study background: Partial responses numbered roughly 25 and complete responses 2; after a median around 63 months, about 14 stayed remitted and 12 progressed. Notes on the study in general: Higher circulating CD8+ T-cell counts strongly accompanied higher baseline clonality, above age-matched healthy donors.

The source of roughly 2 micrograms of genomic DNA for TCR beta libraries was cryopreserved PBMCs. This CDR3 has 18 residues. V lost 3 bases and J 5 bases, leaving 22 bases between the germline ends. Per the germline V gene, CDR1 is MNHEY and CDR2 is SMNVEV (reference sequence). The intended depth for sequencing was 1 in 200,000 to 1 in 1 million T cells. Here immunoSEQ multiplex PCR was the method, and the copy in TCRdb shows in-frame clones only, minus some. The sample carries 300,000 or so clones, roughly 71% recorded once. The receptor's source is a human donor with chronic lymphocytic leukemia. This material consisted of PBMCs, taken after 36 months of ibrutinib treatment. The chain is built from TRBV27 and TRBJ2-2; possible D gene TRBD2, 6 bases. The CDR3 protein is CASSFGGLVAGRTGELFF. The CDR3 nucleotides are TGTGCCAGCAGTTTTGGGGGACTGGTGGCAGGGCGAACCGGGGAGCTGTTTTTT.